This is a list of T cell receptor beta chains from one sample in a study of CD8 T cells in ankylosing spondylitis. TCRdb analysed the 5' RACE reads with MiXCR anew, one entry per CDR3 protein. The sample holds hundreds of thousands of distinct CDR3 sequences, roughly 27% seen once. Sequences were obtained from blood, either unsorted or a sorted T cell fraction (not recorded which). The source of these receptors is a male donor with ankylosing spondylitis. Both conserved end residues are part of each CDR3. Fields, in order: V gene, D gene, clone size, J gene, CDR3 DNA, CDR3 protein. D genes are given only for firm matches. Size is stated for part of the rows, as once, few or many counts, or as a class when the clone is expanded.

V gene: TRBV11-2; D gene: .; clone size: .; J gene: TRBJ2-7; CDR3 DNA: TGTGCCAGCAGCACGGGACTCTACGAGCAGTACTTC; CDR3 protein: CASSTGLYEQYF
V gene: TRBV4-2; D gene: .; clone size: few; J gene: TRBJ2-7; CDR3 DNA: TGTGCCAGCAGCCAAGATCTGGGGGAAATTACGGGCTACGAGCAGTACTTC; CDR3 protein: CASSQDLGEITGYEQYF
V gene: TRBV20-1; D gene: .; clone size: few; J gene: TRBJ1-4; CDR3 DNA: TGCAGTGCTAGCAAGGGGGGTGAAAAACTGTTTTTT; CDR3 protein: CSASKGGEKLFF
V gene: TRBV7-2; D gene: .; clone size: few; J gene: TRBJ2-1; CDR3 DNA: TGTGCCAGCAGCCCGTATTATGAGCAGTTCTTC; CDR3 protein: CASSPYYEQFF
V gene: TRBV29-1; D gene: .; clone size: .; J gene: TRBJ2-1; CDR3 DNA: TGCAGCGTTGAAGATCCAGGGATCAATGAGCAGTTCTTC; CDR3 protein: CSVEDPGINEQFF
V gene: TRBV19; D gene: TRBD1; clone size: once; J gene: TRBJ2-1; CDR3 DNA: TGTGCCAGTAGCCCGGACAGGCCAACCGGATACAATGAGCAGTTCTTC; CDR3 protein: CASSPDRPTGYNEQFF
V gene: TRBV9; D gene: .; clone size: .; J gene: TRBJ2-3; CDR3 DNA: TGTGCCAGCGCTCAAGGGCGGGCCGACACGCAGTATTTT; CDR3 protein: CASAQGRADTQYF
V gene: TRBV5-6; D gene: .; clone size: .; J gene: TRBJ2-1; CDR3 DNA: TGTGCCAGCAGCGCCGGGCGGGGCTCCTACAATGAGCAGTTCTTC; CDR3 protein: CASSAGRGSYNEQFF
V gene: TRBV7-8; D gene: TRBD2; clone size: few; J gene: TRBJ2-3; CDR3 DNA: TGTGCCAGCAGCTTAGCTCTAGCGGGAGTCACAGATACGCAGTATTTT; CDR3 protein: CASSLALAGVTDTQYF
V gene: TRBV20-1; D gene: .; clone size: few; J gene: TRBJ1-5; CDR3 DNA: TGCAGTGCTAGGGCGGTCCGGGATCAGCCCCAGCATTTT; CDR3 protein: CSARAVRDQPQHF
V gene: TRBV5-1; D gene: .; clone size: .; J gene: TRBJ2-7; CDR3 DNA: TGCGCCAGCAGCTTAGAACCGGGAAGTACCTACGAGCAGTACTTC; CDR3 protein: CASSLEPGSTYEQYF
V gene: TRBV2; D gene: TRBD1; clone size: few; J gene: TRBJ2-5; CDR3 DNA: TGTGCCAGCAGTAAAAGGACAGGCCAGGAGACCCAGTACTTC; CDR3 protein: CASSKRTGQETQYF
V gene: TRBV5-1; D gene: .; clone size: .; J gene: TRBJ2-2; CDR3 DNA: TGCGCCAGCAGCTTGCGGGCGGGTCCCACCGGGGAGCTGTTTTTT; CDR3 protein: CASSLRAGPTGELFF
V gene: TRBV24-1; D gene: .; clone size: many; J gene: TRBJ2-3; CDR3 DNA: TGTGCCACCAGTGACCGACCCACAGATACGCAGTATTTT; CDR3 protein: CATSDRPTDTQYF
V gene: TRBV20-1; D gene: .; clone size: .; J gene: TRBJ1-2; CDR3 DNA: TGCAGTGCTCTTCAGACATCGAACTATGGCTACACCTTC; CDR3 protein: CSALQTSNYGYTF
V gene: TRBV5-1; D gene: .; clone size: .; J gene: TRBJ2-3; CDR3 DNA: TGCGCCAGCAGCACCTCAGGGGCCGACACAGATACGCAGTATTTT; CDR3 protein: CASSTSGADTDTQYF
V gene: TRBV20-1; D gene: .; clone size: few; J gene: TRBJ1-5; CDR3 DNA: TGCAGTGCTAGGTCAGGGAATCAGCCCCAGCATTTT; CDR3 protein: CSARSGNQPQHF
V gene: TRBV2; D gene: .; clone size: few; J gene: TRBJ2-3; CDR3 DNA: TGTGCCAGCAGTGAATTGGTCCCCGGACAGGATACGCAGTATTTT; CDR3 protein: CASSELVPGQDTQYF